The rows below give T cell receptor beta chains drawn from one sample of a study of OX40 agonist ivuxolimab in advanced cancers. The protocol was immunoSEQ multiplex PCR, while the TCRdb copy is restricted to in-frame clones and leaves out a portion. The sample contains fewer than 70,000 clones, around four fifths of which appear only once. The specimen comprised CD4+ or CD8+ T cells sorted from blood, sampled in a trial of the OX40 agonist ivuxolimab. Receptors originate from an adult with an advanced solid tumor such as melanoma, head and neck, liver or kidney cancer. CDR3s include the opening cysteine and the closing phenylalanine or tryptophan. The D gene is left open where the match is weak. Some rows have no size entry. The others give once, few or many, or a class for an expanded clone.

v_gene	abundance	d_gene	j_gene	CDR3nt	CDR3aa
TRBV28	NA	TRBD1	TRBJ2-7	TGTGCCAGCAGTGTGACAGGGGGCCCTTGGGAGCAGTACTTC	CASSVTGGPWEQYF
TRBV4-1	NA	NA	TRBJ2-5	TGCGCCAGCAGCCAAGGGAAGGGTAGGATCTCGGAGACCCAGTACTTC	CASSQGKGRISETQYF
TRBV18	NA	TRBD2	TRBJ2-2	TGTGCCAGCTCACCACCCGCGGGGGGATGGGACACCGGGGAGCTGTTTTTT	CASSPPAGGWDTGELFF
TRBV28	NA	NA	TRBJ2-7	TGTGCCAGCAGACAGGCGGCCTACGAGCAGTACTTC	CASRQAAYEQYF
TRBV7-9	few	NA	TRBJ1-1	TGTGCCAGCAGACAGACAGTGAACACTGAAGCTTTCTTT	CASRQTVNTEAFF
TRBV14	NA	NA	TRBJ2-5	TGTGCCAGCAGTCGAGACCATAGGGAGACCCAGTACTTC	CASSRDHRETQYF
TRBV7-9	NA	NA	TRBJ1-3	TGTGCCAGCAGCCCCTCGAGACCTGGAAACACCATATATTTT	CASSPSRPGNTIYF
TRBV4-1	NA	NA	TRBJ2-3	TGCGCCAGCAGCCAAGGGGACGGGGGTTTTGATACGCAGTATTTT	CASSQGDGGFDTQYF
TRBV6-6	once	TRBD1	TRBJ2-3	TGTGCCAGCAGTTCTCGGACAGGGGAAGACACAGATACGCAGTATTTT	CASSSRTGEDTDTQYF
TRBV18	NA	TRBD2	TRBJ2-5	TGTGCCAGCTCACCGGGAGCGGGGACAGAGACCCAGTACTTC	CASSPGAGTETQYF
TRBV19	NA	NA	TRBJ2-7	TGTGCCAGTAGTTATGGGGACGACGAGCAGTACTTC	CASSYGDDEQYF
TRBV5-6	NA	TRBD1	TRBJ1-2	TGTGCCAGCAGCTTGGGGGGGACAGCAAACTATGGCTACACCTTC	CASSLGGTANYGYTF
TRBV5-1	NA	NA	TRBJ2-3	TGCGCCAGCAGCTTGCTCCCGATCGGCGGGGGCTCCACAGATACGCAGTATTTT	CASSLLPIGGGSTDTQYF
TRBV7-6	few	NA	TRBJ2-7	TGTGCCAGCAGCCTGGAGGACGGGAGTTACGAGCAGTACTTC	CASSLEDGSYEQYF
TRBV5-1	few	NA	TRBJ1-1	TGCGCCAGCAGCTCGGTAGGGGTAGCTGAAGCTTTCTTT	CASSSVGVAEAFF
TRBV7-9	NA	NA	TRBJ2-1	TGTGCCAGCAGCTTGGGGACCCTAGCAGGGAATGAGCAGTTCTTC	CASSLGTLAGNEQFF
TRBV7-9	NA	TRBD2	TRBJ2-5	TGTGCCAGCAGTCCACATCCCGGGACTAGCGTAAAAGAGACCCAGTACTTC	CASSPHPGTSVKETQYF
TRBV7-3	NA	NA	TRBJ2-2	TGTGCCAGCAGCTCGGACGTATTAGCCGGGGAGCTGTTTTTT	CASSSDVLAGELFF
TRBV6-7	NA	NA	TRBJ2-3	TGTGCCAGCAGTTCCCCCAGTCCGGGACTCACACCCACAGATACGCAGTATTTT	CASSSPSPGLTPTDTQYF
TRBV9	NA	NA	TRBJ2-1	TGTGCCAGCAGCGTAGATTCGGGGTGGAATGAGCAGTTCTTC	CASSVDSGWNEQFF
TRBV15	few	TRBD2	TRBJ2-1	TGTGCCACCAGCAGAGACGGACTAGCGGGGGCTAGACCAAATGAGCAGTTCTTC	CATSRDGLAGARPNEQFF
TRBV6-5	NA	NA	TRBJ2-4	TGTGCCAGCAGCCGACTCCGGGGTGACAAAAACATTCAGTACTTC	CASSRLRGDKNIQYF
TRBV15	NA	NA	TRBJ1-1	TGTGCCACCAGCAGAGCTACAGGGACCCAGAACACTGAAGCTTTCTTT	CATSRATGTQNTEAFF
TRBV30	NA	NA	TRBJ2-3	TGTGCCTGGAGTGTAGGGCGGGTGATCACAGATACGCAGTATTTT	CAWSVGRVITDTQYF
TRBV20-1	NA	NA	TRBJ2-3	TGCAGTGCCATAAGTAGGGATACGCAGTATTTT	CSAISRDTQYF
TRBV19	NA	TRBD1	TRBJ2-1	TGTGCCAGTAGCCGTCGACAGGGTGACAATGAGCAGTTCTTC	CASSRRQGDNEQFF
TRBV7-2	few	NA	TRBJ2-1	TGTGCCAGCAGCTTGGGGACTACAGGGAATGAGCAGTTCTTC	CASSLGTTGNEQFF
TRBV7-2	NA	NA	TRBJ1-2	TGTGCCAGCAGTTTTACGATGGGTAACTATGGCTACACCTTC	CASSFTMGNYGYTF
TRBV21-1	NA	NA	TRBJ1-1	TGTGCCAGCGGAGTTGAAGCTTTCTTT	CASGVEAFF
TRBV28	NA	NA	TRBJ2-6	TGTGCCAGCAGGGTAAGGACAGCCTCTTCTGGGGCCAACGTCCTGACTTTC	CASRVRTASSGANVLTF
TRBV28	NA	NA	TRBJ2-7	TGTGCCACCTGCCCGGGACCCTCCTACGAGCAGTACTTC	CATCPGPSYEQYF
TRBV2	NA	NA	TRBJ2-5	TGTGCCAGCAGTGACGGAGAGACCCAGTACTTC	CASSDGETQYF
TRBV5-1	NA	NA	TRBJ2-2	TGCGCCAGCAGCTTGGGTGGGAGCGCCACCGGGGAGCTGTTTTTT	CASSLGGSATGELFF
TRBV7-2	NA	NA	TRBJ2-7	TGTGCCAGCAGCTTAGAAAACTGGAACGAGCAGTACTTC	CASSLENWNEQYF
TRBV18	NA	NA	TRBJ1-1	TGTGCCAGCTCACCGGGGGGGATGGGCACTGAAGCTTTCTTT	CASSPGGMGTEAFF
TRBV11-2	NA	NA	TRBJ1-5	TGTGCCAGCAGCTTAGACAGAAATCAGCCCCAGCATTTT	CASSLDRNQPQHF
TRBV7-2	few	NA	TRBJ2-7	TGTGCCAGCAGCTTAGCCGGCCTTAACGAGCAGTACTTC	CASSLAGLNEQYF
TRBV4-3	NA	TRBD1	TRBJ2-3	TGCGCCAGCAGCCAGGGACAGGTTGGAGATACGCAGTATTTT	CASSQGQVGDTQYF
TRBV5-6	once	NA	TRBJ2-1	TGTGCCAGCATTCGAGAGGCCGCCAATGAGCAGTTCTTC	CASIREAANEQFF
TRBV13	NA	NA	TRBJ2-7	TGTGCCAGCAGCTTAGTAAGGGACGAGCAGTACTTC	CASSLVRDEQYF
TRBV6-1	NA	NA	TRBJ2-2	TGTGCCACTTTTCAGGCGAACACCGGGGAGCTGTTTTTT	CATFQANTGELFF
TRBV5-1	NA	NA	TRBJ1-6	TGCGCCAGCAGCCTGGAAGGGTGGTATTCACCCCTCCACTTT	CASSLEGWYSPLHF
TRBV5-1	NA	NA	TRBJ2-3	TGCGCCAGCAGCTACCGGGACGACACAGATACGCAGTATTTT	CASSYRDDTDTQYF
TRBV6-5	once	NA	TRBJ1-3	TGTGCCAGCAGTATACTGGGCTCTGGAAACACCATATATTTT	CASSILGSGNTIYF
TRBV4-1	NA	NA	TRBJ1-1	TGCGCCAGCAGCCTTAGTCTACAGGGTCGCACTGAAGCTTTCTTT	CASSLSLQGRTEAFF
TRBV27	once	NA	TRBJ2-7	TGTGCCAGCAGTTTCGAAGGAACCGGGGACAAGCAGTACTTC	CASSFEGTGDKQYF
TRBV28	NA	NA	TRBJ2-5	TGTGCCAGCAGTCGTTGGTCAAAGGGGGAGACCCAGTACTTC	CASSRWSKGETQYF
TRBV7-9	NA	NA	TRBJ1-2	TGTGCCAGCAGCTCCGGGACCGAGAGAGGCTACACCTTC	CASSSGTERGYTF
TRBV9	once	NA	TRBJ2-2	TGTGCCAGCACACGGGAGCTACAGAACACCGGGGAGCTGTTTTTT	CASTRELQNTGELFF
TRBV6-6	NA	NA	TRBJ1-2	TGTGCCAGCAGACAATTCCCGGGACTCTTGAGGGGCTACACCTTC	CASRQFPGLLRGYTF
TRBV7-8	NA	TRBD2	TRBJ2-3	TGTGCCAGCAGCCCTTACCGAATTTTCTTAGCGGGGGAGGGGACAGATACGCAGTATTTT	CASSPYRIFLAGEGTDTQYF
TRBV18	NA	TRBD1	TRBJ1-4	TGTGCCAGCTCACCGGGACAGGGAAATGAAAAACTGTTTTTT	CASSPGQGNEKLFF
TRBV19	few	NA	TRBJ2-6	TGTGCCAGTAGTATAATTTTTGAGTCCACTGGGGCCAACGTCCTGACTTTC	CASSIIFESTGANVLTF
TRBV7-9	NA	NA	TRBJ2-1	TGTGCCAGCAGCCACGGGGGGACACGTTACAATGAGCAGTTCTTC	CASSHGGTRYNEQFF
TRBV14	NA	NA	TRBJ2-2	TGTGCCAGCAGCCAGCCACTAGGGAAGGGCACCGGGGAGCTGTTTTTT	CASSQPLGKGTGELFF